This T cell receptor beta chain comes out of a study of response to subunit inactivated influenza vaccine. On this clonotype: This CDR3 fails to terminate in the conserved phenylalanine or tryptophan, so it likely reflects a read error.

MiXCR, applied by TCRdb to the RT-PCR reads, yields one record per CDR3 protein. The sample lists a few hundred thousand distinct CDR3 sequences, just over 20% occurring once. Germline loops: CDR1 MNHEY, CDR2 SMNVEV (reference sequence). The germline V and J ends were trimmed by 8 bases and 3 bases, with 14 bases remaining between them. This CDR3 has 13 amino acids. The receptor was derived from a man aged 45-69 years who received an inactivated influenza vaccine. The source material was PBMCs from blood, sampled approximately 22 months after vaccination. The chain recombines TRBV27 with TRBJ2-7, with a weak D call TRBD2 (6 bases). CDR3: CASGAGRGYEQYS. The CDR3 DNA follows: TGTGCCAGCGGGGCCGGGCGGGGCTACGAGCAGTACTCC.